This is a list of T cell receptor beta chains from one sample in a study of blood T cell repertoires in COVID-19. The repertoire was sequenced with immunoSEQ multiplex PCR; TCRdb's copy has only in-frame clones and lacks some. The sample includes about 160,000 clones, 84% of them seen just once. The sequencing input was peripheral blood. These receptors were taken from a man in his 70s with acute or convalescent COVID-19. The CDR3 runs from the conserved cysteine through the conserved F or W. Clone size appears in some rows only: once, few, many, or a class for an expanded clone.

>.|TRBV10-1|TRBJ2-1
CASSTGQGRNEQFF
>.|TRBV9|TRBJ2-1
CASSEAGSRNEQFF
>.|TRBV6-5|TRBJ2-5
CASSHRDRGSETQYF
>.|TRBV7-9|TRBJ2-7
CASSNYRGGNEQYF
>once|TRBV19|TRBJ1-6
CASSIDGTGNHSPLHF
>.|TRBV5-1|TRBJ2-1
CASSLASVATDNEQFF
>.|TRBV6-5|TRBJ1-5
CASMGAANQPQHF
>.|TRBV5-3|TRBJ2-7
CARTATSSCSYEQYF
>.|TRBV28|TRBJ1-5
CASTQGGSNQPQHF
>.|TRBV15|TRBJ2-1
CATSRDLGTGLVLIF
>.|TRBV7-2|TRBJ2-2
CASSRRPSNTGELFF
>.|TRBV6-6|TRBJ1-3
CASSSGQASSGNTIYF
>.|TRBV19|TRBJ1-5
CASRDREGFSNQPQHF
>.|TRBV5-1|TRBJ1-2
CASSPEGGQAYGYTF
>.|TRBV5-4|TRBJ1-1
CASSRGQGWTGTPEAFF
>.|TRBV4-1|TRBJ1-1
CASSHQVSGTEAFF
>.|TRBV4-2|TRBJ2-3
CASSQDRGGALGTQYF
>.|TRBV4-2|TRBJ1-2
CASSQEAGGNYGYTF
>.|TRBV24-1|TRBJ2-3
CATSDLGGGTDTQYF
>once|TRBV25-1|TRBJ2-7
CASSEFTQLQVKQYF
>.|TRBV6-4|TRBJ1-2
CASSDRGGGYTF
>.|TRBV6-1|TRBJ1-5
CASSESLSGGLMEPQHF
>.|TRBV5-1|TRBJ2-5
CASSVTGSRETQYF
>.|TRBV19|TRBJ1-1
CASRGLNTEAFF
>.|TRBV9|TRBJ2-7
CASSVGSLSSYEQYF
>.|TRBV6-5|TRBJ2-1
CASSYSTGTYNEQFF
>few|TRBV5-1|TRBJ2-1
CASSSTSGESYNEQFF
>once|TRBV2|TRBJ2-3
CASSTLRGGTDTQYF
>.|TRBV29-1|TRBJ1-5
CSVGHSNQPQHF
>.|TRBV6-1|TRBJ2-3
CASSERHNQYTQYF
>medium-sized|TRBV5-8|TRBJ1-5
CASSLVAGLGNQPQHF
>.|TRBV19|TRBJ1-5
CASRTQQAEVQPQHF
>.|TRBV10-3|TRBJ2-7
CAIRGERDTFSYEQYF
>.|TRBV5-4|TRBJ2-5
CASSWGTGGGETQYF
>.|TRBV6-5|TRBJ2-7
CASTSGQTYEQYF
>.|TRBV18|TRBJ2-1
CASSVTSGGAYEQFF
>.|TRBV29-1|TRBJ2-1
CSVPDLGGPVSYNEQFF
>.|TRBV7-7|TRBJ2-1
CASSSGLADNEQFF
>.|TRBV5-1|TRBJ1-1
CASSFGTANTEAFF